This T cell receptor beta chain is drawn from a study of technical replicates of blood from several donors. Assay: immunoSEQ multiplex PCR; the TCRdb copy retains only in-frame clones and omits some. Counted here are around 86,000 clones, approximately 96% occurring once; the ten biggest clones make up about 0.2%. Germline CDR1 is ENHRY and CDR2 is SYGVKD. The V segment lost 8 bases and the J segment 4 bases; nucleotides outside the gene matches: 5. CDR3 length: 14 amino acids. The rearrangement uses TRBV10-3 and TRBJ2-7, with 13 bases identical to TRBD2. The sequence came from a human donor in good health. Sequencing was performed on T cells isolated from PBMCs. CDR3 loop: CAIRPGLAGYEQYF. CDR3 nucleotides: TGTGCCATCCGACCGGGACTAGCGGGATACGAGCAGTACTTC.